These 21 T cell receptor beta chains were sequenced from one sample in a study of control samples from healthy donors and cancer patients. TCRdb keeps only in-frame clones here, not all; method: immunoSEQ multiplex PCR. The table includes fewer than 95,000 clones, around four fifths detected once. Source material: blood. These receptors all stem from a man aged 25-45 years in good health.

CDR3 sequence reads: CASSLVGPSPIYF. CDR3 bases: TGTGCCAGCAGCTTAGTGGGACCCAGTCCCATATATTTT. The genes are TRBV13 and TRBJ1-3; D is possibly TRBD1 (5 bases). V was pared by 1 base and J by 11 bases, with 12 bases between. Looked up from germline, CDR1 is PRHDT and CDR2 is FYEKMQ (reference sequence). The CDR3 totals 13 residues.

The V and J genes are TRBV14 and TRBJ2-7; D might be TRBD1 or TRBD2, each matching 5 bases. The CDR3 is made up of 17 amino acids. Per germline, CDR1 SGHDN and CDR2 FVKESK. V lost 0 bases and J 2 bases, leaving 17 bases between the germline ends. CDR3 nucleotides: TGTGCCAGCAGCCAAGATGGGTTCCTGGGGGAACCCTACGAGCAGTACTTC. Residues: CASSQDGFLGEPYEQYF. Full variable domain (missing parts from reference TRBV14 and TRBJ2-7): EAGVTQFPSHSVIEKGQTVTLRCDPISGHDNLYWYRRVMGKEIKFLLHFVKESKQDESGMPNNRFLAERTGGTYSTLKVQPAELEDSGVYFCASSQDGFLGEPYEQYFGPGTRLTVT.

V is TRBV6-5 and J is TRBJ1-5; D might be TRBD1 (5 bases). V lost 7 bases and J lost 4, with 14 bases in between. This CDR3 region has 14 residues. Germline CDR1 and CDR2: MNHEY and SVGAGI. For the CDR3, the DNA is TGTGCCAGCAACCCCGGGACCCTTAATCAGCCCCAGCATTTT. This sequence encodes CASNPGTLNQPQHF.

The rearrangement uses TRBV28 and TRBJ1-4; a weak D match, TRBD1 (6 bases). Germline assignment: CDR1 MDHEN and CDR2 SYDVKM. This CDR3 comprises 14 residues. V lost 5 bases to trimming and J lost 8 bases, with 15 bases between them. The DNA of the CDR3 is TGTGCCAGCAGTATCCGGGGGGCTGTAGAAAAACTGTTTTTT. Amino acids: CASSIRGAVEKLFF. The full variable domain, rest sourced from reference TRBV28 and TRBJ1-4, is DVKVTQSSRYLVKRTGEKVFLECVQDMDHENMFWYRQDPGLGLRLIYFSYDVKMKEKGDIPEGYSVSREKKERFSLILESASTNQTSMYLCASSIRGAVEKLFFGSGTQLSVL.

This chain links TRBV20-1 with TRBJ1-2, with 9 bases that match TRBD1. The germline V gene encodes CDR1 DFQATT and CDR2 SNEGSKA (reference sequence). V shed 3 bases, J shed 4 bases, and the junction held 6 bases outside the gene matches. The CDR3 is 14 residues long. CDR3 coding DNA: TGCAGTGCTAGTGTCACAGGGGGCACCTATGGCTACACCTTC. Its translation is CSASVTGGTYGYTF.

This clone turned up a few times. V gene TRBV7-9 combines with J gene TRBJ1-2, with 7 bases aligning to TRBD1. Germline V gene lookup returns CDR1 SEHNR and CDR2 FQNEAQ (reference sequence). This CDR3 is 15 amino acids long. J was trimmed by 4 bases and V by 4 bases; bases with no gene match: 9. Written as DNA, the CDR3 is TGTGCCAGCAGCTGGGGACAGACAGATCCCTATGGCTACACCTTC. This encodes CASSWGQTDPYGYTF.

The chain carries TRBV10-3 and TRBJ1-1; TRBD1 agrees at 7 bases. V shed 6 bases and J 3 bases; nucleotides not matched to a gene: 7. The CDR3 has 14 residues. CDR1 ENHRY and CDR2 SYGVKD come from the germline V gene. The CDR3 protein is CAISEGQSYTEAFF. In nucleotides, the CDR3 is TGTGCCATCAGCGAGGGACAGTCGTACACTGAAGCTTTCTTT.

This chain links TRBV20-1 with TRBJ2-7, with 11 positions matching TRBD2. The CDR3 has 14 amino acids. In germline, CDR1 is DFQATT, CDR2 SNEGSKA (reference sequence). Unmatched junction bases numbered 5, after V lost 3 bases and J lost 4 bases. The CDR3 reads CSASVPSGGYEQYF. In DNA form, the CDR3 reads TGCAGTGCTAGTGTTCCTAGCGGGGGGTACGAGCAGTACTTC.

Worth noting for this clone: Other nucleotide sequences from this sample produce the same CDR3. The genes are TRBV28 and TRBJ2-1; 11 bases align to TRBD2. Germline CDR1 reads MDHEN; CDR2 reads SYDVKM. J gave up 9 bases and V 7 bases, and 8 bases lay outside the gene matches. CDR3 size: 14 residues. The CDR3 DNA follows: TGTGCCAGCACACTAGCGGGGGCCGGGGGTGAGCAGTTCTTC. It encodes CASTLAGAGGEQFF. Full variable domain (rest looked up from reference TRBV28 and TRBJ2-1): DVKVTQSSRYLVKRTGEKVFLECVQDMDHENMFWYRQDPGLGLRLIYFSYDVKMKEKGDIPEGYSVSREKKERFSLILESASTNQTSMYLCASTLAGAGGEQFFGPGTRLTVL.

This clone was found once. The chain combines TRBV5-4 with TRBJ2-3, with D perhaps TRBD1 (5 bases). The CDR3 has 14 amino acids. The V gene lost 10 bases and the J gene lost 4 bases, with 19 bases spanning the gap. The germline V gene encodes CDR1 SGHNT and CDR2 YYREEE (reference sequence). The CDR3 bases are TGTGCCGGACACAGCTCCCCCCTCGCAGATACGCAGTATTTT. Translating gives CAGHSSPLADTQYF.

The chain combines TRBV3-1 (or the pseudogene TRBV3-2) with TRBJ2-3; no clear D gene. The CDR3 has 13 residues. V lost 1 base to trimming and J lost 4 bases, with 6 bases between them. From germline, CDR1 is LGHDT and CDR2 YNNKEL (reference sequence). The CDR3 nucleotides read TGTGCCAGCAGCCAAGGACGTGCAGATACGCAGTATTTT. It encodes CASSQGRADTQYF.

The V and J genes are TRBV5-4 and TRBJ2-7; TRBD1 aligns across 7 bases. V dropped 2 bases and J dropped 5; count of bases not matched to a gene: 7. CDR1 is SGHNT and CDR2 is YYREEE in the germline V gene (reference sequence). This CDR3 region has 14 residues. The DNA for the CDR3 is TGTGCCAGCAGCTTACCAGGAACAGGGGACGAGCAGTACTTC. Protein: CASSLPGTGDEQYF.

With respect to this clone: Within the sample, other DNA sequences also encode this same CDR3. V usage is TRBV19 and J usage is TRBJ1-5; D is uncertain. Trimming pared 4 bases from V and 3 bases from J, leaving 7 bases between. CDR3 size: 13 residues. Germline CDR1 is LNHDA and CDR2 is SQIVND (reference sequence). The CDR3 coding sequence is TGTGCCAGTAGTACCTCGTACAATCAGCCCCAGCATTTT. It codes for CASSTSYNQPQHF.

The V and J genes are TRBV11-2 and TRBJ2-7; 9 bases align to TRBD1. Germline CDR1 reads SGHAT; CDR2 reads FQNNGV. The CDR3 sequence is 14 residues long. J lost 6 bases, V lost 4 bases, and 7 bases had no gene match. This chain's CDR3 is CASSYRTGVPEQYF. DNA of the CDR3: TGTGCCAGCAGCTATAGGACAGGGGTCCCCGAGCAGTACTTC.

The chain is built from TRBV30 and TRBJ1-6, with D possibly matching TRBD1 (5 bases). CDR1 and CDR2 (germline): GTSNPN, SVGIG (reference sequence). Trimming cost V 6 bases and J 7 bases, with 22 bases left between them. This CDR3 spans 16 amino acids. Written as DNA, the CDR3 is TGTGCCTGTCTTCTCCCGGAGGGGACCCCGAATTCACCCCTCCACTTT. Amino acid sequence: CACLLPEGTPNSPLHF.

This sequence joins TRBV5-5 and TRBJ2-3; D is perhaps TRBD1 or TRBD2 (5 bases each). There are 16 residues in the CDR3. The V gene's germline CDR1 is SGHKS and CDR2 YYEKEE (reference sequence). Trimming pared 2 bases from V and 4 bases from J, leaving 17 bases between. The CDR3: CASSLSGALLADTQYF. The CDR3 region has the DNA TGTGCCAGCAGCTTATCCGGGGCTCTTTTGGCAGATACGCAGTATTTT.

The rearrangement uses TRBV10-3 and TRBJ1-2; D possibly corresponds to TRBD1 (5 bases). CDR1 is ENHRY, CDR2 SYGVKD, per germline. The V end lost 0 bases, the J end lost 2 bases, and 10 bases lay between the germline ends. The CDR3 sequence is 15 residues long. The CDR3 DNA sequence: TGTGCCATCAGTGAGTCTGGGACGGGGAACTATGGCTACACCTTC. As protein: CAISESGTGNYGYTF.

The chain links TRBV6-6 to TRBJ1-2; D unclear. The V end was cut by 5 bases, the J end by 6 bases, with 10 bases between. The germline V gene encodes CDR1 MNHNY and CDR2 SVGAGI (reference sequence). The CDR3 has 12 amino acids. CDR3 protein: CASSADGDGYTF. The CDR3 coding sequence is TGTGCCAGCAGTGCGGACGGAGATGGCTACACCTTC.

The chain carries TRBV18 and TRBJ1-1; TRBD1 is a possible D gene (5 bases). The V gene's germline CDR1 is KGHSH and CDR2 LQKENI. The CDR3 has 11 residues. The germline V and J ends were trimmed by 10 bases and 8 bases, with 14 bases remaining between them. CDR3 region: CATMGRGEAFF. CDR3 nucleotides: TGTGCCACCATGGGACGGGGCGAAGCTTTCTTT.

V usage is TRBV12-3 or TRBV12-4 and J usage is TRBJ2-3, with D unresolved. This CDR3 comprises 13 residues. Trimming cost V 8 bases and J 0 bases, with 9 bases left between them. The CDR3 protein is CASDKRSTDTQYF. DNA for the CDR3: TGTGCCAGCGACAAAAGAAGCACAGATACGCAGTATTTT.

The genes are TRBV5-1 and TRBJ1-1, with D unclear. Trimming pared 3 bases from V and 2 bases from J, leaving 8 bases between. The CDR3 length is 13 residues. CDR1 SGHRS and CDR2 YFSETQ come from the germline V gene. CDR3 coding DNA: TGCGCCAGCAGCTGGACTGCTAACACTGAAGCTTTCTTT. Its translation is CASSWTANTEAFF.